These 28 T cell receptor beta chains share one sample of origin, sequenced in a study of cytomegalovirus exposure and HLA in healthy donors. The PCR had 60 Vbeta and 13 Jbeta primers. The assay was immunoSEQ multiplex PCR, and TCRdb's table has in-frame clones only and misses some. Here the sample spans 150,000 to 200,000 clones, about 80% being singletons. The sequenced sample consisted of PBMCs. All receptors come from a woman between 18 and 29 years old in good health and CMV-seropositive.

The chain has TRBV30 and TRBJ2-6; a weak D match, TRBD1 (6 bases). V lost 4 bases to trimming and J lost 2 bases, with 12 bases between them. This CDR3 spans 15 amino acids. Germline V gene lookup returns CDR1 GTSNPN and CDR2 SVGIG (reference sequence). The CDR3, as DNA: TGTGCCTGGAATACAGGGCTACCTGGGGCCAACGTCCTGACTTTC. Residues: CAWNTGLPGANVLTF.

This chain connects TRBV28 to TRBJ2-5, with 7 nucleotides matching TRBD2. There are 12 residues in the CDR3. Germline CDR1 reads MDHEN; CDR2 reads SYDVKM. V dropped 5 bases and J dropped 11; count of bases not matched to a gene: 8. This CDR3 reads CASSGSRGEQYF. The CDR3 DNA is TGTGCCAGCAGTGGGTCCCGGGGGGAGCAGTACTTC.

V and J are TRBV28 and TRBJ2-3, with TRBD2 matching over 9 bases. Germline lookup yields CDR1 MDHEN and CDR2 SYDVKM. The length of the CDR3 is 17 residues. Losses at the gene ends were 9 bases for V and 2 bases for J; bases not matched to a gene: 15. The chain's CDR3 is CARDLGTSPQHTDTQYF. The CDR3 DNA reads as TGTGCCAGGGACCTGGGGACTAGCCCCCAGCACACAGATACGCAGTATTTT.

V and J are TRBV29-1 and TRBJ2-2; D gene uncertain. V gave up 3 bases and J gave up 0 bases, with 5 bases separating them. Germline V gene lookup returns CDR1 SQVTM and CDR2 ANQGSEA. This CDR3 has 13 amino acids. Here the CDR3 reads CSVEPANTGELFF. The CDR3 DNA follows: TGCAGCGTTGAGCCAGCGAACACCGGGGAGCTGTTTTTT.

This chain uses TRBV4-1 with TRBJ2-5; 7 nucleotides match TRBD1. Germline values: CDR1 MGHRA, CDR2 YSYEKL. The CDR3 sequence is 15 residues long. Trimming at V came to 1 base and at J to 2 bases, leaving 4 bases not matched to a gene. The CDR3 region is CASSQGTGVQETQYF. The CDR3 region has the DNA TGCGCCAGCAGCCAAGGAACAGGGGTACAAGAGACCCAGTACTTC.

The chain combines TRBV7-9 with TRBJ2-2; TRBD2 agrees at 8 bases. Losses at the gene ends were 4 bases for V and 0 bases for J; bases not matched to a gene: 13. The CDR3 totals 19 residues. CDR1 is SEHNR, CDR2 FQNEAQ, per germline (reference sequence). The CDR3 coding sequence is TGTGCCAGCAGCTCCGCCATGAGAGCGGGGGCCTCGAACACCGGGGAGCTGTTTTTT. Encoded protein: CASSSAMRAGASNTGELFF.

The chain employs TRBV19 and TRBJ2-3; 7 nucleotides match TRBD2. The CDR3 loop spans 13 amino acids. Trimming cost V 3 bases and J 4 bases; bases outside gene matches: 1. In germline, CDR1 is LNHDA, CDR2 SQIVND (reference sequence). The CDR3 bases are TGTGCCAGTAGTATCGGGGGGTCAGATACGCAGTATTTT. Protein: CASSIGGSDTQYF.

The V call is TRBV18, the J call TRBJ1-6, with 7 bases that match TRBD1. This CDR3 is 14 amino acids long. Germline loops: CDR1 KGHSH, CDR2 LQKENI. The V gene end was trimmed by 6 bases and the J gene end by 7 bases; junction bases not matched to a gene: 6. This chain's CDR3 is CASSLQGWNSPLHF. CDR3 bases: TGTGCCAGCTCTCTACAGGGGTGGAATTCACCCCTCCACTTT.

This clone appeared a few times. The chain recombines TRBV6-5 with TRBJ2-1, with D hard to call. Germline V gene data show CDR1 as MNHEY and CDR2 as SVGAGI. V dropped 0 bases and J dropped 0 bases, with 3 bases sitting between them. There are 14 residues in the CDR3. The CDR3 sequence: CASSYSSSYNEQFF. CDR3 sequence (DNA): TGTGCCAGCAGTTACTCCAGCTCCTACAATGAGCAGTTCTTC.

The chain couples TRBV27 to TRBJ2-1; D is unresolved. Germline CDR1 and CDR2: MNHEY and SMNVEV (reference sequence). Between the trimmed V and J ends, which lost 5 bases and 8 bases, there was a span of 16 bases. The CDR3 covers 14 residues. The CDR3, as DNA: TGTGCCAGCAGTCCCCTTGGCGGCGGCCATGAGCAGTTCTTC. It yields the protein CASSPLGGGHEQFF.

The V call is TRBV7-9, the J call TRBJ2-7; TRBD1 matches at 9 bases. Germline CDR1 is SEHNR and CDR2 is FQNEAQ (reference sequence). The CDR3 totals 16 residues. The V and J ends lost 5 bases and 5 bases, in that order; junction bases with no gene match: 13. The CDR3 DNA reads as TGTGCCAGCAGCCCCAAACCGGGACAGGGAATAGACGAGCAGTACTTC. Protein sequence: CASSPKPGQGIDEQYF.

This rearrangement joins TRBV7-9 to TRBJ2-5, with D possibly TRBD1 on 7 matching bases. The germline CDR1 and CDR2 sequences are SEHNR and FQNEAQ (reference sequence). The CDR3 has 16 residues. The V and J ends lost 5 bases and 2 bases respectively, with 18 bases between them. The DNA of the CDR3 is TGTGCCAGCAGCGATAGGAGGGGGACAGCGCAAGAGACCCAGTACTTC. It yields the protein CASSDRRGTAQETQYF.

V gene TRBV7-2 combines with J gene TRBJ2-7, with D tentatively TRBD1 (6 bases). The germline gives CDR1 SGHTA, CDR2 FQGNSA. V lost 2 bases, J lost 4 bases, and 12 bases lay in between. CDR3 length equals 14 residues. CDR3 residues: CASSLNVRGYEQYV. The CDR3, as DNA: TGTGCCAGCAGCTTAAATGTCAGGGGTTACGAGCAGTACGTC.

The chain couples TRBV6-6 to TRBJ1-6, with 8 nucleotides matching TRBD1. The junction had 5 bases not matched to a gene; V was cut back by 0 bases and J by 10 bases. The length of the CDR3 is 15 residues. In germline, CDR1 is MNHNY, CDR2 SVGAGI (reference sequence). In DNA form, the CDR3 reads TGTGCCAGCAGTTACTCAGACGACAGGGGATCACCCCTCCACTTT. Encoded protein: CASSYSDDRGSPLHF.

The gene calls are TRBV4-2 and TRBJ2-3, with 10 nucleotides matching TRBD2. Trimming at V came to 2 bases and at J to 5 bases, leaving 4 bases not matched to a gene. The CDR3 totals 15 residues. CDR1 and CDR2 from the germline V gene are LGHNA and YNFKEQ. CDR3 DNA: TGTGCCAGCAGCCAACCCGGGACTAGCGAAGATACGCAGTATTTT. This codes for CASSQPGTSEDTQYF.

The chain is built from TRBV5-6 and TRBJ2-7, with D possibly matching TRBD2 (7 bases). Trimming cost V 4 bases and J 1 base, with 15 bases left between them. Germline CDR1 and CDR2: SGHDT and YYEEEE. The CDR3 runs 15 residues. The DNA for the CDR3 is TGTGCCAGCAGCGTACTCGGGGGGCCTTCCTACGAGCAGTACTTC. Its translation: CASSVLGGPSYEQYF. The full variable domain, completed using reference TRBV5-6 and TRBJ2-7, is DAGVTQSPTHLIKTRGQQVTLRCSPKSGHDTVSWYQQALGQGPQFIFQYYEEEERQRGNFPDRFSGHQFPNYSSELNVNALLLGDSALYLCASSVLGGPSYEQYFGPGTRLTVT.

This chain uses TRBV7-3 with TRBJ1-6, with D uncertain. Per the germline V gene, CDR1 is SGHTA and CDR2 is FQGTGA. This CDR3 is 15 amino acids long. V shed 2 bases and J shed 7 bases, with 12 bases lying between them. The CDR3 DNA reads as TGTGCCAGCAGCTTATTACCAGTCAAGAATTCACCCCTCCACTTT. Protein: CASSLLPVKNSPLHF. The whole variable domain, filled in from reference TRBV7-3 and TRBJ1-6, reads GAGVSQTPSNKVTEKGKYVELRCDPISGHTALYWYRQSLGQGPEFLIYFQGTGAADDSGLPNDRFFAVRPEGSVSTLKIQRTERGDSAVYLCASSLLPVKNSPLHFGNGTRLTVT.

This clone has just one count. This sequence joins TRBV6-5 and TRBJ2-5, with 8 bases aligning to TRBD2. Trimming cost V 6 bases and J 2 bases; bases outside gene matches: 5. Germline values: CDR1 MNHEY, CDR2 SVGAGI. This CDR3 region has 14 residues. The chain's CDR3 is CASSGGGYQETQYF. CDR3 nucleotides: TGTGCCAGCAGCGGGGGGGGGTATCAAGAGACCCAGTACTTC.

This clone was seen just once. The V gene is TRBV7-9, the J gene TRBJ2-3; TRBD2 agrees at 7 bases. Germline loops: CDR1 SEHNR, CDR2 FQNEAQ (reference sequence). The CDR3 runs to 15 residues. V gave up 7 bases and J gave up 0 bases; unmatched junction bases: 7. In DNA, the CDR3 is TGTGCCAGCACCGAGCGGGGCGCTAGCACAGATACGCAGTATTTT. Its protein is CASTERGASTDTQYF.

The chain joins TRBV20-1 to TRBJ1-2; D call uncertain. The CDR3 runs 10 residues. Germline CDR1 and CDR2: DFQATT and SNEGSKA (reference sequence). The CDR3 DNA sequence: TGCAGCACGAGCTCGAATGGCTACACCTTC. It encodes CSTSSNGYTF.

This chain uses TRBV6-4 with TRBJ2-3; D gene uncertain. Germline values: CDR1 MRHNA, CDR2 SNTAGT. Trimming stripped 3 bases from V and 0 bases from J, with 10 bases between. There are 15 residues in the CDR3. CDR3 coding DNA: TGTGCCAGCAGTGAGGTCGCGGCTAGCACAGATACGCAGTATTTT. It yields the protein CASSEVAASTDTQYF.

The gene calls are TRBV5-1 and TRBJ2-7, with 7 nucleotides matching TRBD1. Germline V gene data show CDR1 as SGHRS and CDR2 as YFSETQ. J lost 2 bases, V lost 7 bases, and 9 bases had no gene match. The length of the CDR3 is 14 residues. The CDR3 protein is CASRVGQTTYEQYF. The CDR3 DNA follows: TGCGCCAGCCGAGTGGGACAGACTACCTACGAGCAGTACTTC. Drawing the rest from reference TRBV5-1 and TRBJ2-7, the complete variable domain is KAGVTQTPRYLIKTRGQQVTLSCSPISGHRSVSWYQQTPGQGLQFLFEYFSETQRNKGNFPGRFSGRQFSNSRSEMNVSTLELGDSALYLCASRVGQTTYEQYFGPGTRLTVT.

On this clone itself: Mismatch with germline at one junction end may stem from a read error. This chain connects TRBV4-2 to TRBJ1-5, with D hard to call. Germline CDR1 LGHNA, CDR2 YNFKEQ. CDR3 length: 17 amino acids. CDR3: CASSQDWRNYNNQPQHF. The CDR3 DNA reads TGTGCCAGCAGCCAAGATTGGAGAAATTATAATAATCAACCCCAGCATTTT.

The chain carries TRBV28 and TRBJ2-5, with 7 bases fitting TRBD2. The germline V gene encodes CDR1 MDHEN and CDR2 SYDVKM. The CDR3 consists of 11 residues. Trimming at V came to 10 bases and at J to 7 bases, leaving 6 bases not matched to a gene. This chain's CDR3 is CATAGDGTQYF. The CDR3 DNA follows: TGTGCCACCGCGGGGGATGGGACCCAGTACTTC. Supplemented by reference TRBV28 and TRBJ2-5, the full variable domain reads DVKVTQSSRYLVKRTGEKVFLECVQDMDHENMFWYRQDPGLGLRLIYFSYDVKMKEKGDIPEGYSVSREKKERFSLILESASTNQTSMYLCATAGDGTQYFGPGTRLLVL.

The gene calls are TRBV19 and TRBJ1-1, with D possibly matching TRBD1 (6 bases). Trimming took 1 base from V and 4 from J, leaving 19 bases between them. This CDR3 has 17 residues. Germline V gene data show CDR1 as LNHDA and CDR2 as SQIVND (reference sequence). The CDR3 sequence is CASSIGYPPGAGTEAFF. CDR3 DNA: TGTGCCAGTAGTATAGGCTACCCCCCAGGGGCCGGCACTGAAGCTTTCTTT.

The chain combines TRBV4-1 with TRBJ2-2; 16 nucleotides match TRBD2. The trim removed 2 bases at V and 7 bases at J, leaving 7 bases unmatched. This CDR3 is built from 18 residues. Looked up from germline, CDR1 is MGHRA and CDR2 is YSYEKL. In nucleotides, the CDR3 is TGCGCCAGCAGCCAAAAGGGACTAGCGGGGGGGCCTGGCGGGGAGCTGTTTTTT. It encodes CASSQKGLAGGPGGELFF.

The J gene is TRBJ2-7, the V gene TRBV7-6; TRBD1 matches at 8 bases. In germline, CDR1 is SGHVS, CDR2 FNYEAQ. The CDR3 length is 14 residues. V was clipped by 6 bases and J by 4 bases; unmatched bases: 8. The CDR3: CASSYRGEAYEQYF. CDR3 DNA sequence: TGTGCCAGCAGTTACAGGGGGGAGGCGTACGAGCAGTACTTC.

The rearrangement links TRBV6-4 to TRBJ2-3, with 7 bases lining up with TRBD2. With V trimmed by 4 bases and J by 4 bases, 8 bases remained unmatched. Germline V lookup: CDR1 MRHNA, CDR2 SNTAGT. CDR3 length equals 15 residues. CDR3 amino acids: CASSVRGLGADTQYF. The CDR3 bases are TGTGCCAGCAGTGTGCGGGGGTTGGGAGCAGATACGCAGTATTTT.